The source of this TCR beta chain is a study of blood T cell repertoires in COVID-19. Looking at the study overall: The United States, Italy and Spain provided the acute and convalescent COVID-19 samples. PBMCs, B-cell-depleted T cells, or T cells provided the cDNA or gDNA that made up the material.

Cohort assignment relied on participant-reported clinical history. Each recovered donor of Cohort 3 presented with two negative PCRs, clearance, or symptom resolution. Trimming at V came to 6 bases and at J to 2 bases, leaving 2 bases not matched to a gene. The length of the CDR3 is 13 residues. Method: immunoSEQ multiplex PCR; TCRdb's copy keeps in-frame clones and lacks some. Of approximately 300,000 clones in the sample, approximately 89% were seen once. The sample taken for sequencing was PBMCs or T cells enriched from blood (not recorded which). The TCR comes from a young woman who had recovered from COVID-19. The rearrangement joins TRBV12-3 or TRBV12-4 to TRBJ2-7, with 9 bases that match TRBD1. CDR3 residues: CASSGTGPYEQYF. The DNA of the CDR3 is TGTGCCAGCAGCGGGACAGGGCCCTACGAGCAGTACTTC.